The 27 T cell receptor beta chains presented below share a single source sample, sequenced in a study of cytomegalovirus exposure and HLA in healthy donors. The PCR had 60 Vbeta and 13 Jbeta primers. This table comes from immunoSEQ multiplex PCR, and its TCRdb copy is limited to in-frame clones, with some not included. Among some 78,000 clones listed, approximately 77% were seen once. The sample was PBMCs. All receptors come from a woman aged 40-49 years in good health and CMV-seropositive.

CDR3 region: CASMGQGGYEQYF. CDR3 sequence (DNA): TGTGCCAGTATGGGACAGGGCGGCTACGAGCAGTACTTC. The chain combines TRBV19 with TRBJ2-7; 9 bases line up with TRBD1. This CDR3 spans 13 amino acids. Germline V gives CDR1 LNHDA, CDR2 SQIVND (reference sequence). J gave up 3 bases and V 7 bases, and 4 bases lay outside the gene matches. Full variable domain (outside the CDR3, taken from reference TRBV19 and TRBJ2-7): DGGITQSPKYLFRKEGQNVTLSCEQNLNHDAMYWYRQDPGQGLRLIYYSQIVNDFQKGDIAEGYSVSREKKESFPLTVTSAQKNPTAFYLCASMGQGGYEQYFGPGTRLTVT.

The chain carries TRBV28 and TRBJ2-1; 8 nucleotides match TRBD2. The CDR3 loop spans 14 amino acids. Germline CDR1 reads MDHEN; CDR2 reads SYDVKM. Trimming at V came to 2 bases and at J to 7 bases, leaving 4 bases not matched to a gene. Written as DNA, the CDR3 is TGTGCCAGCAGTTTAGGAGCGGGAGATAATGAGCAGTTCTTC. As protein: CASSLGAGDNEQFF. Full variable domain (outside the CDR3, taken from reference TRBV28 and TRBJ2-1): DVKVTQSSRYLVKRTGEKVFLECVQDMDHENMFWYRQDPGLGLRLIYFSYDVKMKEKGDIPEGYSVSREKKERFSLILESASTNQTSMYLCASSLGAGDNEQFFGPGTRLTVL.

By share, this clone ranks as medium-sized (0.01 to 0.1%). This chain joins TRBV30 and TRBJ1-1; D not resolved. This CDR3 has 17 amino acids. Germline CDR1 is GTSNPN and CDR2 is SVGIG (reference sequence). The V end lost 4 bases, the J end lost 0 bases, and 21 bases lay between the germline ends. Here the CDR3 reads CAWNNEWAGNMNTEAFF. The CDR3 coding sequence is TGTGCCTGGAATAATGAGTGGGCAGGCAACATGAACACTGAAGCTTTCTTT.

This clone is a singleton in its sample. V is TRBV6-5 and J is TRBJ2-7, with D tentatively TRBD2 (6 bases). The CDR3 runs 15 residues. The V gene lost 2 bases and the J gene lost 2 bases, with 13 bases spanning the gap. Germline CDR1 and CDR2: MNHEY and SVGAGI. CDR3 amino acids: CASSYAAGGTYEQYF. The CDR3 bases are TGTGCCAGCAGTTACGCCGCCGGGGGTACCTACGAGCAGTACTTC.

The V call is TRBV9, the J call TRBJ2-1, with TRBD2 matching over 8 bases. CDR1 and CDR2 from the germline V gene are SGDLS and YYNGEE. The V gene end was trimmed by 4 bases and the J gene end by 5 bases; junction bases not matched to a gene: 20. The CDR3 runs to 19 residues. The CDR3: CASSLSGTIFLRRNNEQFF. CDR3 DNA sequence: TGTGCCAGCAGCCTTAGCGGGACGATTTTTTTAAGGCGTAACAATGAGCAGTTCTTC.

The chain uses TRBV30 and TRBJ2-1; 7 bases are shared with TRBD1. Trimming cost V 0 bases and J 7 bases; bases outside gene matches: 9. This CDR3 is built from 15 residues. The germline CDR1 and CDR2 sequences are GTSNPN and SVGIG (reference sequence). CDR3 in DNA: TGTGCCTGGAGTGTCAGGGGGTCTACATGGAATGAGCAGTTCTTC. This translates into CAWSVRGSTWNEQFF.

The chain uses TRBV6-5 and TRBJ1-2; 9 nucleotides match TRBD1. J lost 9 bases, V lost 7 bases, and 15 bases had no gene match. This CDR3 has 15 residues. Germline V gene sequence: CDR1 MNHEY, CDR2 SVGAGI. The CDR3 DNA reads TGTGCCAGCATGAGAGGGGCACAGGGGGCGCAGAGCTACACCTTC. This gives the protein CASMRGAQGAQSYTF.

The J gene is TRBJ1-3, the V gene TRBV18, with D possibly TRBD1 on 5 matching bases. V was shortened by 6 bases and J by 4 bases, with 13 bases between the two germline ends. The CDR3 sequence is 14 residues long. Germline V gene data show CDR1 as KGHSH and CDR2 as LQKENI. The CDR3 coding sequence is TGTGCCAGCTCTGCCGGGGGAATCGGAAACACCATATATTTT. This codes for CASSAGGIGNTIYF.

The rearrangement joins TRBV30 to TRBJ1-2; D is unresolved. The CDR3 runs to 14 residues. V was pared by 5 bases and J by 2 bases, with 15 bases between. Germline CDR1 GTSNPN, CDR2 SVGIG (reference sequence). This CDR3 is CAWGRPLVNYGYTF. The CDR3 DNA reads TGTGCCTGGGGGAGGCCCCTCGTGAACTATGGCTACACCTTC.

The chain joins TRBV6-6 to TRBJ1-2; unclear D gene. The V end was cut by 4 bases, the J end by 7 bases, with 13 bases between. CDR3 length: 13 amino acids. Germline CDR1 is MNHNY and CDR2 is SVGAGI (reference sequence). The DNA of the CDR3 is TGTGCCAGCAGTTCCGGAACCACGGGTGGCTACACCTTC. Protein sequence: CASSSGTTGGYTF.

The V call is TRBV19, the J call TRBJ1-4; 7 nucleotides match TRBD1. Unmatched junction bases numbered 12, after V lost 9 bases and J lost 8 bases. Germline CDR1 LNHDA, CDR2 SQIVND (reference sequence). This CDR3 contains 14 residues. CDR3 in DNA: TGTGCCAGCAGGGGACAGCTAGGGAACGAAAAACTGTTTTTT. Translated, it gives CASRGQLGNEKLFF.

This clone was seen a few times. CDR3 DNA sequence: TGTGCCAGCAGTGGAAGCGGGCAATCCTACGAGCAGTACTTC. It yields the protein CASSGSGQSYEQYF. This chain links TRBV6-1 with TRBJ2-7, with D possibly being TRBD2 (6 bases). The V end was cut by 4 bases, the J end by 1 base, with 11 bases between. This CDR3 spans 14 amino acids. Germline CDR1 reads MNHNS; CDR2 reads SASEGT.

The chain employs TRBV6-5 and TRBJ2-1; possible D gene TRBD2, 5 bases. There are 14 residues in the CDR3. Germline V CDR1 and CDR2: MNHEY, SVGAGI. The V and J ends lost 4 bases and 4 bases respectively, with 11 bases between them. CDR3 DNA: TGTGCCAGCAGTTCCCTGGCGGGTTACAATGAGCAGTTCTTC. This translates into CASSSLAGYNEQFF.

V and J are TRBV28 and TRBJ1-5; 9 bases agree with TRBD1. The CDR3 covers 15 residues. V shed 7 bases, J shed 3 bases, and the junction held 7 bases outside the gene matches. Germline V lookup: CDR1 MDHEN, CDR2 SYDVKM. Written as DNA, the CDR3 is TGTGCCAGCAATCCGGGACAGGGCAACAATCAGCCCCAGCATTTT. Amino acid sequence: CASNPGQGNNQPQHF. Together with reference TRBV28 and TRBJ1-5, the CDR3 gives the full variable domain: DVKVTQSSRYLVKRTGEKVFLECVQDMDHENMFWYRQDPGLGLRLIYFSYDVKMKEKGDIPEGYSVSREKKERFSLILESASTNQTSMYLCASNPGQGNNQPQHFGDGTRLSIL.

This clone was counted a single time. In nucleotides, the CDR3 is TGTGCCAGCAGCTTTGGACAGGTAATTTACAATGAGCAGTTCTTC. This sequence encodes CASSFGQVIYNEQFF. V and J are TRBV7-2 and TRBJ2-1; TRBD1 aligns across 7 bases. Germline CDR1 SGHTA, CDR2 FQGNSA. With 3 bases clipped from V and 4 bases from J, the junction kept 6 bases outside the gene matches. The CDR3 length is 15 residues. Complete variable domain (other parts from reference TRBV7-2 and TRBJ2-1): GAGVSQSPSNKVTEKGKDVELRCDPISGHTALYWYRQSLGQGLEFLIYFQGNSAPDKSGLPSDRFSAERTGGSVSTLTIQRTQQEDSAVYLCASSFGQVIYNEQFFGPGTRLTVL.

The chain carries TRBV7-9 and TRBJ1-3; 7 bases map to TRBD1. This CDR3 has 15 residues. V lost 5 bases to trimming and J lost 1 base; unmatched junction nucleotides: 5. Germline V lookup: CDR1 SEHNR, CDR2 FQNEAQ (reference sequence). In DNA, the CDR3 is TGTGCCAGCAGCCCGGACAGGCCTTCTGGAAACACCATATATTTT. Protein: CASSPDRPSGNTIYF.

This chain joins TRBV19 and TRBJ1-5; D is uncertain. The length of the CDR3 is 14 residues. Per germline, CDR1 LNHDA and CDR2 SQIVND (reference sequence). V was trimmed by 5 bases and J by 6 bases, leaving 14 bases between them. The CDR3 region is CASSYPLSGQPQHF. The DNA of the CDR3 is TGTGCCAGTAGTTACCCCCTATCCGGTCAGCCCCAGCATTTT.

This chain joins TRBV6-1 and TRBJ2-7; 7 bases match TRBD2. CDR1 is MNHNS and CDR2 is SASEGT in the germline V gene. V was clipped by 4 bases and J by 2 bases; unmatched bases: 17. The CDR3 runs 18 residues. The CDR3 DNA is TGTGCCAGCAGTGGTCCGACTTTGGCCAGCGGGATAACCTACGAGCAGTACTTC. Encoded protein: CASSGPTLASGITYEQYF.

The chain is built from TRBV2 and TRBJ1-2; tentatively, D is TRBD1 (6 bases). Germline V gives CDR1 SNHLY, CDR2 FYNNEI. This CDR3 has 14 residues. Trimming shortened V by 1 base and J by 8 bases, and 14 bases separated the two germline ends. The CDR3 loop is CASSEEVGAGGYTF. CDR3 DNA sequence: TGTGCCAGCAGTGAAGAGGTGGGGGCGGGCGGCTACACCTTC.

J is TRBJ2-5 and V is TRBV5-1, with D unclear. The ends were cut back, 0 bases at V and 3 bases at J, with 3 bases in the middle. The germline V gene encodes CDR1 SGHRS and CDR2 YFSETQ. This CDR3 comprises 12 residues. CDR3 in DNA: TGCGCCAGCAGCTTGGTCGAAGAGACCCAGTACTTC. Its protein is CASSLVEETQYF.

The chain combines TRBV7-9 with TRBJ1-6; 10 positions match TRBD1. This CDR3 spans 18 amino acids. J gave up 9 bases and V 5 bases, and 16 bases lay outside the gene matches. Germline V CDR1 and CDR2: SEHNR, FQNEAQ (reference sequence). The CDR3, as DNA: TGTGCCAGCAGCGGAGTCCGGGACAGGGGATATGGCCGTTCACCCCTCCACTTT. It specifies CASSGVRDRGYGRSPLHF.

This chain uses TRBV7-2 with TRBJ2-5; 8 bases match TRBD1. The CDR3 totals 15 residues. Germline V gene sequence: CDR1 SGHTA, CDR2 FQGNSA. V lost 5 bases, J lost 5 bases, and 10 bases stayed unmatched. In nucleotides, the CDR3 is TGTGCCAGCAGCGATCGGACAGGGCAGTGGGAGACCCAGTACTTC. Translated, it gives CASSDRTGQWETQYF.

The rearrangement uses TRBV6-1 and TRBJ1-2; D possibly corresponds to TRBD1 (6 bases). The germline V gene has CDR1 MNHNS and CDR2 SASEGT. Trimming stripped 8 bases from V and 10 bases from J, with 23 bases between. This CDR3 is built from 14 residues. CDR3: CASPGGQTLLDYTF. As DNA, the CDR3 is TGTGCCAGCCCAGGCGGACAGACGCTCTTGGACTACACCTTC.

V is TRBV30 and J is TRBJ1-2; D may be TRBD1 (5 bases). V lost 2 bases to trimming and J lost 7 bases, with 14 bases between them. The CDR3 is 13 residues long. Germline V gene data show CDR1 as GTSNPN and CDR2 as SVGIG (reference sequence). The CDR3 DNA is TGTGCCTGGAGTTCGGGGGAGGCCACTGGCTACACCTTC. It translates to CAWSSGEATGYTF. The full variable domain, in which reference TRBV30 and TRBJ1-2 provide the parts outside the CDR3, is SQTIHQWPATLVQPVGSPLSLECTVEGTSNPNLYWYRQAAGRGLQLLFYSVGIGQISSEVPQNLSASRPQDRQFILSSKKLLLSDSGFYLCAWSSGEATGYTFGSGTRLTVV.

V is TRBV7-8 and J is TRBJ2-1; 8 positions match TRBD2. CDR1 is SGHVS, CDR2 FQNEAQ, per germline. The CDR3 runs 15 residues. V shed 4 bases, J shed 4 bases, and the junction held 6 bases outside the gene matches. The CDR3 region has the DNA TGTGCCAGCAGCTCAACTAGCGGTTCTTACAATGAGCAGTTCTTC. This gives the protein CASSSTSGSYNEQFF.

CDR3 amino acids: CASSDPGQPRADTQYF. The CDR3 bases are TGTGCCAGCAGTGACCCGGGACAGCCGAGGGCAGATACGCAGTATTTT. The gene calls are TRBV6-1 and TRBJ2-3, with 7 bases lining up with TRBD1. Germline CDR1 is MNHNS and CDR2 is SASEGT. Trimming cost V 3 bases and J 4 bases; bases outside gene matches: 10. The length of the CDR3 is 16 residues.

The chain recombines TRBV5-1 with TRBJ2-4, with no clear D. This CDR3 has 14 amino acids. V gave up 0 bases and J gave up 13 bases, with 17 bases separating them. From germline, CDR1 is SGHRS and CDR2 YFSETQ. The CDR3 reads CASSLAPRSTQQYF. CDR3 bases: TGCGCCAGCAGCTTGGCCCCACGTTCGACTCAACAGTACTTC. Filled out from reference TRBV5-1 and TRBJ2-4, the complete variable domain reads KAGVTQTPRYLIKTRGQQVTLSCSPISGHRSVSWYQQTPGQGLQFLFEYFSETQRNKGNFPGRFSGRQFSNSRSEMNVSTLELGDSALYLCASSLAPRSTQQYFGAGTRLSVL.